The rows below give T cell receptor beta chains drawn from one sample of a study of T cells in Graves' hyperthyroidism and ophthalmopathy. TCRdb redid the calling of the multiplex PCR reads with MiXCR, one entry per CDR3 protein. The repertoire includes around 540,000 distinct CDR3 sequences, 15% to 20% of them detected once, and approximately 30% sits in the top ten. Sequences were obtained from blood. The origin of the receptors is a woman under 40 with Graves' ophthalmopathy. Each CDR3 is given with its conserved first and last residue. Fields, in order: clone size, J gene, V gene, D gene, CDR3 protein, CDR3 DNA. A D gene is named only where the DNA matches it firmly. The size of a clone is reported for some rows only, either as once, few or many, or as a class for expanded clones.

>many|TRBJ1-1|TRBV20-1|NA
CSARWRNTEAFF
TGCAGTGCTAGGTGGCGGAACACTGAAGCTTTCTTT
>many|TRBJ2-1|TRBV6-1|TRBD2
CASSRTSDAYNEQFF
TGTGCCAGCAGCAGGACTAGCGACGCCTACAATGAGCAGTTCTTC
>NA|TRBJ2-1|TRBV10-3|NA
CAIRGQLAYNEQFF
TGTGCCATCAGGGGCCAGCTCGCCTACAATGAGCAGTTCTTC
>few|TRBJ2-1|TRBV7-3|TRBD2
CASSPHSGGVDEQFF
TGTGCCAGCAGCCCACATAGCGGGGGGGTGGATGAGCAGTTCTTC
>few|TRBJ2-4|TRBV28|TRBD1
CASSHGDRGNIQHF
TGTGCCAGCAGTCACGGGGACAGGGGGAACATTCAGCACTTC
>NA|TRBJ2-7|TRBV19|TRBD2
CASSTGAGTSGSTEQYF
TGTGCCAGTAGTACAGGGGCCGGGACTAGCGGGAGCACCGAGCAGTACTTC
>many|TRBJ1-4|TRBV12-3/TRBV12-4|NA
CASSWRGGSEKLFF
TGTGCCAGCAGTTGGAGGGGGGGCAGTGAAAAACTGTTTTTT
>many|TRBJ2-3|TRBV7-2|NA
CASSPPGRGTDTQYF
TGTGCCAGCAGCCCCCCGGGCAGGGGAACAGATACGCAGTATTTT
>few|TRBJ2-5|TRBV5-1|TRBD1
CASRHWDRVGETQYF
TGCGCCAGCCGCCATTGGGACAGGGTCGGAGAGACCCAGTACTTC
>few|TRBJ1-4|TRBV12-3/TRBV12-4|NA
CASSQTGSREELFF
TGTGCCAGCAGTCAGACAGGCTCCCGTGAAGAACTGTTTTTT
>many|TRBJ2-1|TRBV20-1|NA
CSASNPGLYNEQFF
TGCAGTGCTAGTAACCCGGGACTCTACAATGAGCAGTTCTTC
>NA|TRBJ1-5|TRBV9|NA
CASSVEADSNQPQHF
TGTGCCAGCAGCGTAGAGGCAGATAGCAATCAGCCCCAACATTTT
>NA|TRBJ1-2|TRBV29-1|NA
CSVARQQVSWGNYGYTF
TGCAGCGTTGCTCGCCAGCAGGTTTCCTGGGGCAACTATGGCTACACCTTC
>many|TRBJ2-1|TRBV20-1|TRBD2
CSASNWRERAYNEQFF
TGCAGTGCTAGTAATTGGCGGGAGCGGGCCTACAATGAGCAGTTCTTC
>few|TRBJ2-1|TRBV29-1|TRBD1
CSVDSKGQWVKGQFF
TGCAGCGTTGATTCAAAGGGACAGTGGGTCAAGGGGCAGTTCTTC
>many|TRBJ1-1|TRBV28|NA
CASSLAGPRTEAFF
TGTGCCAGCAGCCTCGCGGGGCCGAGAACTGAAGCTTTCTTT
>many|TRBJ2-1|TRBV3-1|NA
CASSQPGHGVDEQFF
TGTGCCAGCAGCCAGCCGGGACATGGGGTCGATGAGCAGTTCTTC
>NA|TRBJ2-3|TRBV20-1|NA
CSAARDTAATDTQYF
TGCAGTGCTGCCCGGGATACCGCGGCCACAGATACGCAGTATTTT
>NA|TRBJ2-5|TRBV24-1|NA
CATSTGFQETQYF
TGTGCCACCAGTACCGGGTTCCAAGAGACCCAGTACTTC
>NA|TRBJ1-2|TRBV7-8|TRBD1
CASSSRTGGPSVYGYTF
TGTGCCAGCAGCTCTCGGACAGGGGGCCCTTCGGTATATGGCTACACCTTC
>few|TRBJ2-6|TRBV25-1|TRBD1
CAIPGQVGANVLTF
TGTGCCATCCCGGGACAGGTCGGGGCCAACGTCCTGACTTTC
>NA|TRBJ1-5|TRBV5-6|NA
CASSLAPTVGQPQHF
TGTGCCAGCAGCTTAGCTCCCACCGTTGGTCAGCCCCAGCATTTT
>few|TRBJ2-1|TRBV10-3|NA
CAITRSPPNEQFF
TGTGCCATCACCAGGTCCCCCCCGAATGAGCAGTTCTTC
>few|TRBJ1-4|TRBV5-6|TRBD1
CASSLAGGQEKLFF
TGTGCCAGCAGCTTGGCCGGGGGACAGGAAAAACTGTTTTTT
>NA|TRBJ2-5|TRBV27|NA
CASRYRETETQYF
TGTGCCAGCAGGTATAGAGAGACGGAGACCCAGTACTTC
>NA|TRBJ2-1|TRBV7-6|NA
CASSLSAPYNEQFF
TGTGCCAGCAGCTTGTCTGCTCCCTACAATGAGCAGTTCTTC
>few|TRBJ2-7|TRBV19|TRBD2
CASKAGGGALGEQYF
TGTGCCAGTAAGGCGGGAGGTGGGGCTCTGGGCGAGCAGTACTTC
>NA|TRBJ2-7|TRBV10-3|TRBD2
CAIRTSGSNEQYF
TGTGCCATCCGAACTAGCGGGAGTAACGAGCAGTACTTC
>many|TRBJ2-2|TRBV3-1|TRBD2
CASSQDWSRGRAGELFF
TGTGCCAGCAGCCAAGATTGGAGTCGCGGGAGGGCCGGGGAGCTGTTTTTT